Listed here is a single T cell receptor beta chain. No antigen is known for it. The ends were cut back, 3 bases at V and 6 bases at J, with 17 bases in the middle. The length of the CDR3 is 15 residues. From germline, CDR1 is MDHEN and CDR2 SYDVKM. These data belong to a study of T cell responses to AZD1222 COVID-19 vaccine. Study-wide findings and caveats: CD4 TCRs associated with vaccination spanned spike, dominating at 160-218 and 743-854. Clonal diversity was possibly underestimated, and white British individuals and females predominated among donors.

The method was immunoSEQ multiplex PCR; TCRdb's version includes in-frame clones alone and lacks a portion of them. The table records some 120,000 clones, roughly 80% of them present only once. This rearrangement joins TRBV28 to TRBJ1-2; tentatively, D is TRBD1 (5 bases). The sequence came from an adult in good health. Sample: peripheral blood, taken on day 0 of AZD1222 vaccination. DNA for the CDR3: TGTGCCAGCAGTTTCCCCTTCGGGCAGGGAGATGGCTACACCTTC. Protein product: CASSFPFGQGDGYTF.